This TCR beta chain was captured in a study of response to subunit inactivated influenza vaccine. This clonotype was observed many times. Antigen specificity is unknown. The germline V and J ends were trimmed by 3 bases and 3 bases, with 15 bases remaining between them. Germline loops: CDR1 DFQATT, CDR2 SNEGSKA (reference sequence). CDR3 length equals 14 residues. General study findings and limits: Every seasonal influenza vaccination brings in few new T cells, the authors suggested.

MiXCR, run by TCRdb on the RT-PCR reads, gives a single entry per CDR3 protein. The sample shows 500,000 or so distinct CDR3 sequences, 16% of them seen only once. The source of this sequence is a man aged 50-75 years who received an inactivated influenza vaccine. V usage is TRBV20-1 and J usage is TRBJ2-7; no reliable D call. The sequences come from CD4+ T cells sorted from PBMCs, collected roughly 24 months after vaccination. The CDR3 region is CSASHPPLYYEQYF. The CDR3 DNA reads as TGCAGTGCTAGCCACCCCCCACTCTACTACGAGCAGTACTTC.